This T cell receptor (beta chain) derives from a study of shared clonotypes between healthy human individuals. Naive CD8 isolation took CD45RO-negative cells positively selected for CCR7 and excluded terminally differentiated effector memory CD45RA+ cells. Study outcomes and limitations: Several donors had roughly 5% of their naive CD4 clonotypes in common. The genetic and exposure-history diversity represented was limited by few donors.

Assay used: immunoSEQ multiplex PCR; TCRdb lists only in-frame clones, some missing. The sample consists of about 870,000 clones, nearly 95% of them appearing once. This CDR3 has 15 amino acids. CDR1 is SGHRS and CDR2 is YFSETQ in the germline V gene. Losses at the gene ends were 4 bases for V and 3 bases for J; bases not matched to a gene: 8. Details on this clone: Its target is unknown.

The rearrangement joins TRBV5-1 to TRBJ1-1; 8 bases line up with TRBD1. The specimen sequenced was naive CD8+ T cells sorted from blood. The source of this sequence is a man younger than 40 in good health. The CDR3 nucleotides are TGCGCCAGCAGCATGAAAATGACAGGGGACACTGAAGCTTTCTTT. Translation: CASSMKMTGDTEAFF.